A selection of T cell receptor beta chains follows, all from one sample in a study of T cells in Graves' hyperthyroidism and ophthalmopathy. From the multiplex PCR reads, TCRdb called clonotypes with MiXCR, one entry per CDR3 protein. The sample records approximately 640,000 distinct CDR3 sequences, approximately 15% being singletons. Sequenced input: blood. All receptors derive from a man in his fifties with Graves' hyperthyroidism. Both conserved end residues are part of each CDR3. Fields, in order: clone size, V gene, D gene, J gene, CDR3 protein, CDR3 DNA. A D gene is named only where the DNA matches it firmly. Size values are once, few and many counts, or a class for expanded clones, and some rows have none.

size: many
V: TRBV19
D: TRBD1
J: TRBJ2-5
CDR3: CASSPWTGGETQYF
DNA: TGTGCCAGTAGTCCATGGACAGGCGGAGAGACCCAGTACTTC

size: many
V: TRBV6-1
D: .
J: TRBJ2-3
CDR3: CASSSGTLWDTQYF
DNA: TGTGCCAGCAGTTCCGGGACTCTTTGGGATACGCAGTATTTT

size: .
V: TRBV18
D: .
J: TRBJ2-7
CDR3: CASSPEQGGINEQYF
DNA: TGTGCCAGCTCCCCCGAGCAAGGGGGAATAAACGAGCAGTACTTC

size: many
V: TRBV28
D: TRBD2
J: TRBJ2-1
CDR3: CASSSLKGRAVMGEQFF
DNA: TGTGCCAGCAGTTCTCTCAAGGGGAGGGCGGTTATGGGTGAGCAGTTCTTC

size: many
V: TRBV11-3
D: TRBD1
J: TRBJ2-7
CDR3: CASSVPEGANEQYF
DNA: TGTGCCAGCAGCGTCCCAGAGGGGGCCAACGAGCAGTACTTC

size: few
V: TRBV5-1
D: TRBD2
J: TRBJ2-2
CDR3: CASATGLAGVGTGELFF
DNA: TGCGCCAGCGCAACGGGACTAGCGGGAGTGGGGACCGGGGAGCTGTTTTTT

size: many
V: TRBV19
D: TRBD2
J: TRBJ2-1
CDR3: CASSLLAGGSSYNEQFF
DNA: TGTGCCAGTAGTCTCCTAGCGGGGGGAAGCTCCTACAATGAGCAGTTCTTC

size: .
V: TRBV6-1
D: .
J: TRBJ2-2
CDR3: CASRRWENTGELFF
DNA: TGTGCCAGCAGAAGATGGGAGAACACCGGGGAGCTGTTTTTT

size: many
V: TRBV30
D: .
J: TRBJ2-1
CDR3: CAWSPSYNEQFF
DNA: TGTGCCTGGAGTCCATCCTACAATGAGCAGTTCTTC

size: many
V: TRBV2
D: TRBD1
J: TRBJ2-4
CDR3: CASRETGDLNLAKNIQYF
DNA: TGTGCCAGCAGGGAGACAGGGGACCTAAATCTAGCCAAAAACATTCAGTACTTC

size: many
V: TRBV2
D: .
J: TRBJ2-6
CDR3: CASSQASSGANVLTF
DNA: TGTGCCAGCAGCCAGGCGAGCTCTGGGGCCAACGTCCTGACTTTC

size: .
V: TRBV24-1
D: .
J: TRBJ2-4
CDR3: CATSDAGINIQYF
DNA: TGTGCCACCAGTGACGCGGGGATAAACATTCAGTACTTC

size: many
V: TRBV20-1
D: TRBD2
J: TRBJ2-2
CDR3: CSAESGSWSGELFF
DNA: TGCAGTGCTGAGAGCGGGAGCTGGTCCGGGGAGCTGTTTTTT

size: many
V: TRBV2
D: TRBD1
J: TRBJ2-1
CDR3: CASIQGVINEQFF
DNA: TGTGCCAGCATACAGGGGGTGATCAATGAGCAGTTCTTC

size: .
V: TRBV24-1
D: .
J: TRBJ2-1
CDR3: CATSWLREQFF
DNA: TGTGCCACCAGTTGGTTGAGGGAGCAGTTCTTC

size: many
V: TRBV20-1
D: TRBD2
J: TRBJ2-7
CDR3: CSARGLAEPYEQYF
DNA: TGCAGTGCTAGAGGACTAGCGGAACCCTACGAGCAGTACTTC

size: many
V: TRBV2
D: .
J: TRBJ2-5
CDR3: CASSAQGRGETQYF
DNA: TGTGCCAGCAGTGCACAGGGTAGGGGGGAGACCCAGTACTTC

size: .
V: TRBV5-1
D: .
J: TRBJ1-4
CDR3: CASSPNTAAINEKLFF
DNA: TGCGCCAGCAGCCCAAACACAGCTGCAATTAATGAAAAACTGTTTTTT

size: .
V: TRBV18
D: .
J: TRBJ1-1
CDR3: CASSEQELNTEAFF
DNA: TGTGCCAGCTCAGAGCAGGAGCTGAACACTGAAGCTTTCTTT

size: few
V: TRBV7-9
D: .
J: TRBJ1-5
CDR3: CASTPGEGDQPQHF
DNA: TGTGCCAGCACCCCAGGAGAAGGGGATCAGCCCCAGCATTTT

size: once
V: TRBV9
D: .
J: TRBJ2-3
CDR3: CASSAVGDTQYF
DNA: TGTGCCAGCAGCGCCGTGGGGGATACGCAGTATTTT

size: many
V: TRBV28
D: TRBD1
J: TRBJ1-2
CDR3: CASSLARDRLFRGYTF
DNA: TGTGCCAGCAGTTTGGCACGGGACAGACTTTTTCGTGGCTACACCTTC

size: .
V: TRBV19
D: TRBD1
J: TRBJ2-7
CDR3: CASSIALTGGSGEQYF
DNA: TGTGCCAGTAGTATAGCACTCACAGGGGGATCGGGCGAGCAGTACTTC

size: .
V: TRBV4-3
D: TRBD2
J: TRBJ2-7
CDR3: CASSQGTSGTYEQYF
DNA: TGCGCCAGCAGCCAGGGGACTAGCGGGACCTACGAGCAGTACTTC

size: .
V: TRBV19
D: .
J: TRBJ2-1
CDR3: CASSIPGAHNEQFF
DNA: TGTGCCAGTAGTATACCGGGAGCGCACAATGAGCAGTTCTTC

size: few
V: TRBV13
D: .
J: TRBJ2-2
CDR3: CASSLDYEVQAGELFF
DNA: TGTGCCAGCAGCTTAGACTACGAGGTACAGGCCGGGGAGCTGTTTTTT

size: .
V: TRBV2
D: TRBD2
J: TRBJ2-7
CDR3: CASSRTSGTYYEQYF
DNA: TGTGCCAGCAGTCGGACTAGCGGGACTTACTACGAGCAGTACTTC

size: few
V: TRBV19
D: .
J: TRBJ1-2
CDR3: CASSLRDTYGYTF
DNA: TGTGCCAGTAGTCTCCGGGACACATATGGCTACACCTTC

size: few
V: TRBV7-2
D: .
J: TRBJ2-7
CDR3: CASSLEKASFGYEQYF
DNA: TGTGCCAGCAGCTTAGAAAAGGCTAGCTTCGGCTACGAGCAGTACTTC

size: once
V: TRBV24-1
D: TRBD2
J: TRBJ2-1
CDR3: CATSDPGGPYSEQFF
DNA: TGTGCCACCAGTGATCCGGGAGGGCCCTACAGTGAGCAGTTCTTC